This TCR beta chain appears in the sequencing data of a study of neurological immune-mediated disorders. Regarding the study as a whole: It was the repertoires of 18 of 34 multiple sclerosis patients that phylogenetic grouping placed in one related-CDR3 cluster, which is a possible signature. The greatest TCR clonal expansion appeared in HTLV-1-associated myelopathy and the smallest, falling below healthy controls, in multiple sclerosis.

CDR1 and CDR2 (germline): DFQATT, SNEGSKA (reference sequence). CDR3 length: 13 residues. V shed 5 bases and J 5 bases; nucleotides not matched to a gene: 9. The cDNA came from 5'RACE, which used 10-nucleotide random UMIs. TCRdb recomputed calls from the 5' RACE reads with MiXCR, one row per CDR3 protein. The sample consists of about 59,000 distinct CDR3 sequences, around 3.8% of them appearing once. This clonotype was seen a handful of times. Its antigen is not identified. 2 million unsorted PBMCs were stored in RNAlater at -80 °C before RNA extraction. The TCR was taken from a woman in her forties or fifties with multiple sclerosis. The chain recombines TRBV20-1 with TRBJ2-7, with TRBD2 identical over 7 bases. Source material: PBMCs. CDR3 coding DNA: TGCAGTGCTGGGTCAATCGGGAGGAACGAGCAGTACTTC. Residues: CSAGSIGRNEQYF.